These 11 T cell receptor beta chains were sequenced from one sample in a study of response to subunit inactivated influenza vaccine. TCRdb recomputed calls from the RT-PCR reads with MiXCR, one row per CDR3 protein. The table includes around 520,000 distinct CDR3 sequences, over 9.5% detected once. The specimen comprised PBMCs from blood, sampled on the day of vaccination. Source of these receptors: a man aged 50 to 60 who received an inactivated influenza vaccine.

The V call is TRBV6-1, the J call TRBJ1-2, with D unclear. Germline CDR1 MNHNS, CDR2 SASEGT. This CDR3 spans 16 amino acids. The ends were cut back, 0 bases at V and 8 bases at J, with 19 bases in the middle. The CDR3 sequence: CASSEAVPGAAGGYTF. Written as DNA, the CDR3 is TGTGCCAGCAGTGAAGCTGTCCCGGGAGCAGCGGGGGGCTACACCTTC.

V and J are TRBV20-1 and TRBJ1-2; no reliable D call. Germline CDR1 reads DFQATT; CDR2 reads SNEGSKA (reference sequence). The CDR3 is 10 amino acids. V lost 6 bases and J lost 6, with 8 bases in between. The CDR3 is CSADPHGYTF. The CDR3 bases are TGCAGTGCGGACCCTCATGGCTACACCTTC.

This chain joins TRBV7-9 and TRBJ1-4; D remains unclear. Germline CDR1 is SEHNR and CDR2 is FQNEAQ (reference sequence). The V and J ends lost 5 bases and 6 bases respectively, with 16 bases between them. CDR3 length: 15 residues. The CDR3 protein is CASSPVHGRDEKLFF. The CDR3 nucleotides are TGTGCCAGCAGCCCAGTACACGGGAGGGATGAAAAACTGTTTTTT.

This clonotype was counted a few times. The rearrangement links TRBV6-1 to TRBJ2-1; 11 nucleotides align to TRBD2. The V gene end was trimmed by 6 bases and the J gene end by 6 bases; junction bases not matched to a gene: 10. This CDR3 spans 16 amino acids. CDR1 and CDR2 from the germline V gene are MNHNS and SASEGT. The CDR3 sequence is CASRRNRLAGSNEQFF. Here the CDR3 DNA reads TGTGCCAGCAGACGAAACCGACTAGCGGGAAGCAATGAGCAGTTCTTC.

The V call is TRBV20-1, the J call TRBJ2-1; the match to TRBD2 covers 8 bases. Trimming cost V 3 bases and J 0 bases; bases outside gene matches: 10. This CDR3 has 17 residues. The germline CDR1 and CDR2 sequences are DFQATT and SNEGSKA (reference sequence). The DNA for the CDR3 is TGCAGTGCTAGGGTTGCGGGGGGACCCAGCTCCTACAATGAGCAGTTCTTC. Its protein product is CSARVAGGPSSYNEQFF.

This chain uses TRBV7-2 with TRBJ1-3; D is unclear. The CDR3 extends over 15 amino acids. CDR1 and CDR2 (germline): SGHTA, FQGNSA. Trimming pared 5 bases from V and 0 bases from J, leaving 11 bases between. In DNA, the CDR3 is TGTGCCAGCAGCCCGAGGACGAGCTCTGGAAACACCATATATTTT. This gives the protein CASSPRTSSGNTIYF. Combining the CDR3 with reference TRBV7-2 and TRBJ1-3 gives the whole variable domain GAGVSQSPSNKVTEKGKDVELRCDPISGHTALYWYRQSLGQGLEFLIYFQGNSAPDKSGLPSDRFSAERTGGSVSTLTIQRTQQEDSAVYLCASSPRTSSGNTIYFGEGSWLTVV.

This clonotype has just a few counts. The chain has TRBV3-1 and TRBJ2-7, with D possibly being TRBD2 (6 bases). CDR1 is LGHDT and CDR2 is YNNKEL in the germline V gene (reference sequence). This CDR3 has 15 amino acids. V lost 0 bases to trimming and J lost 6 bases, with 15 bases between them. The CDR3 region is CASSQEGGSRGEQYF. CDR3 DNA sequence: TGTGCCAGCAGCCAAGAAGGAGGGAGTCGCGGCGAGCAGTACTTC.

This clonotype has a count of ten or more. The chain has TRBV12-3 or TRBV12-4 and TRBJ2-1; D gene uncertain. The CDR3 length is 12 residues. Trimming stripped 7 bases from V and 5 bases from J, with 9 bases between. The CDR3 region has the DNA TGTGCCAGCACCTATGTTCACAATGAGCAGTTCTTC. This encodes CASTYVHNEQFF.

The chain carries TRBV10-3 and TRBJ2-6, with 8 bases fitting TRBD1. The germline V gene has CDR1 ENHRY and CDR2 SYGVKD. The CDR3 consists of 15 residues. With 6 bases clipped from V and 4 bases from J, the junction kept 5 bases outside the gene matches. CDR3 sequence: CAISDRGYGANVLTF. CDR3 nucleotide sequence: TGTGCCATCAGCGACAGGGGATACGGGGCCAACGTCCTGACTTTC.

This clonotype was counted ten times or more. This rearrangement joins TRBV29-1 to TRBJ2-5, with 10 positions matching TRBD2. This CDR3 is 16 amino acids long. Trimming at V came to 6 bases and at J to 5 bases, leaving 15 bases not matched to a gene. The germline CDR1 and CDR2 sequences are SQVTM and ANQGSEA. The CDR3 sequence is CSVAGGSGRWFETQYF. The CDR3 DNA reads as TGCAGCGTCGCCGGGGGTAGCGGGAGGTGGTTTGAGACCCAGTACTTC. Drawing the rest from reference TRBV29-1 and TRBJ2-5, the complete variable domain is SAVISQKPSRDICQRGTSLTIQCQVDSQVTMMFWYRQQPGQSLTLIATANQGSEATYESGFVIDKFPISRPNLTFSTLTVSNMSPEDSSIYLCSVAGGSGRWFETQYFGPGTRLLVL.

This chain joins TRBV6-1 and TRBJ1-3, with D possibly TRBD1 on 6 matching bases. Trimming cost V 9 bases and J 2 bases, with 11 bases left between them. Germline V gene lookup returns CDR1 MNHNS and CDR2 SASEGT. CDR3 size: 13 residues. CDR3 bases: TGTGCCAGTATGGGGGGCCCTGGAAACACCATATATTTT. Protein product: CASMGGPGNTIYF.